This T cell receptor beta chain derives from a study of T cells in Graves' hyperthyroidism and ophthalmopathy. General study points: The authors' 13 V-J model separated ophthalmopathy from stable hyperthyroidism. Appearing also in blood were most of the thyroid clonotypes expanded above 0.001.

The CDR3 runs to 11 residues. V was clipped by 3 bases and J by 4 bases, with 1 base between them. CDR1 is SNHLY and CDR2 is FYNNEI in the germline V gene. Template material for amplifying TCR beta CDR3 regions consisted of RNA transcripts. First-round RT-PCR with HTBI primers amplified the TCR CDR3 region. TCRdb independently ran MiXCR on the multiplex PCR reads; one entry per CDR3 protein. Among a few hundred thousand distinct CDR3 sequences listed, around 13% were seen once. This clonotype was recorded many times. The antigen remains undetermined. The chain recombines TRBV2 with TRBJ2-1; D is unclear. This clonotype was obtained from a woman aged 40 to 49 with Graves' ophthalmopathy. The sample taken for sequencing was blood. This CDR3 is CASSEYNEQFF. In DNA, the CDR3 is TGTGCCAGCAGTGAGTACAATGAGCAGTTCTTC.